This T cell receptor (beta chain) appears in the sequencing data of a study of low-dose radiotherapy and immunotherapy resistance in tumors. TRAV and TRBV primers primed cDNA for both TCRalpha and TCRbeta. The PCR that amplified TCRs ran for 20 cycles, relying on a constant-region primer and a V-primer adapter. TCRdb analysed the reads with MiXCR anew, one entry per CDR3 protein. Here the sample spans around 90,000 distinct CDR3 sequences, 15% to 20% being singletons. CDR1 and CDR2 from the germline V gene are SGHRS and YFSETQ. V shed 8 bases, J shed 5 bases, and the junction held 15 bases outside the gene matches. This CDR3 contains 15 residues. This clonotype was picked up many times. Documented time point: before trial treatment.

This chain connects TRBV5-1 to TRBJ2-7; 8 bases agree with TRBD2. The input for sequencing was PBMCs, taken before treatment. The TCR originated in a male donor with prostate cancer. In DNA form, the CDR3 reads TGCGCCAGTGCCCCCGGCGGACTAGCAGGGAACGAGCAGTACTTC. Translated, it gives CASAPGGLAGNEQYF.